Below are 13 T cell receptor beta chains sequenced from a single sample in a study of blood T cell repertoires in COVID-19. Clones were read by immunoSEQ multiplex PCR, and TCRdb kept only the in-frame ones, dropping some. Altogether more than 65,000 clones are present, around 90% being singletons, with the ten largest covering under 5%. Sequenced: peripheral blood. The receptors were gathered from an elderly woman with active or convalescent COVID-19.

The chain uses TRBV5-6 and TRBJ2-1; D is ambiguous. CDR1 and CDR2 from the germline V gene are SGHDT and YYEEEE. The V end was cut by 4 bases, the J end by 7 bases, with 9 bases between. CDR3 length: 12 amino acids. This chain's CDR3 is CASSRTENEQFF. The CDR3 DNA is TGTGCCAGCAGCCGAACAGAGAATGAGCAGTTCTTC.

The genes are TRBV19 and TRBJ2-7; weak D call: TRBD1 (6 bases). V gave up 8 bases and J gave up 0 bases, with 14 bases separating them. Germline assignment: CDR1 LNHDA and CDR2 SQIVND (reference sequence). The CDR3 runs to 14 residues. The CDR3 DNA follows: TGTGCCAGTCCGAACAGGGCCCGCTCCTACGAGCAGTACTTC. Translating it yields CASPNRARSYEQYF.

The V call is TRBV6-6, the J call TRBJ2-2, with D perhaps matching TRBD1 (6 bases). CDR1 MNHNY and CDR2 SVGAGI come from the germline V gene (reference sequence). V shed 5 bases and J shed 4 bases, with 11 bases lying between them. This CDR3 is 14 amino acids long. The CDR3 spells CASSQDRLTGELFF. In DNA form, the CDR3 reads TGTGCCAGCAGTCAGGACAGACTCACCGGGGAGCTGTTTTTT.

The chain couples TRBV7-2 to TRBJ1-2; 8 bases line up with TRBD1. This CDR3 spans 13 amino acids. CDR1 is SGHTA and CDR2 is FQGNSA in the germline V gene. J lost 5 bases, V lost 5 bases, and 4 bases had no gene match. This CDR3 reads CASSRQGKYGYTF. The CDR3 bases are TGTGCCAGCAGCAGACAGGGGAAGTATGGCTACACCTTC.

The chain uses TRBV5-1 and TRBJ2-6; the D gene is possibly TRBD1 (6 bases). V lost 4 bases and J lost 3, with 17 bases in between. The CDR3 loop spans 17 amino acids. In germline, CDR1 is SGHRS, CDR2 YFSETQ. The CDR3 nucleotides are TGCGCCAGCAGCGGGAGACAGGCGGCAGGTGGGGCCAACGTCCTGACTTTC. Amino acids: CASSGRQAAGGANVLTF.

The chain carries TRBV19 and TRBJ2-5, with 12 bases fitting TRBD1. This CDR3 has 16 amino acids. Germline V gene data show CDR1 as LNHDA and CDR2 as SQIVND (reference sequence). Unmatched junction bases numbered 10, after V lost 6 bases and J lost 5 bases. This chain's CDR3 is CASSRQGQGARETQYF. As DNA, the CDR3 is TGTGCCAGTAGCCGACAGGGACAGGGGGCGCGGGAGACCCAGTACTTC. The entire variable domain, with the rest obtained from reference TRBV19 and TRBJ2-5, is as follows: DGGITQSPKYLFRKEGQNVTLSCEQNLNHDAMYWYRQDPGQGLRLIYYSQIVNDFQKGDIAEGYSVSREKKESFPLTVTSAQKNPTAFYLCASSRQGQGARETQYFGPGTRLLVL.

The gene calls are TRBV27 and TRBJ2-1; TRBD1 matches 8 bases. The V segment lost 3 bases and the J segment 4 bases; nucleotides outside the gene matches: 11. CDR3 size: 17 residues. The germline CDR1 and CDR2 sequences are MNHEY and SMNVEV (reference sequence). The CDR3 nucleotides are TGTGCCAGCAGTTTCACAGGGGGTTCGGGTGTTTACAATGAGCAGTTCTTC. Translation gives CASSFTGGSGVYNEQFF.

The CDR3 DNA is TGCAGCGTTGAATGGGGACAGGGGAACTATGGCTACACCTTC. This codes for CSVEWGQGNYGYTF. The chain uses TRBV29-1 and TRBJ1-2; 10 bases agree with TRBD1. The J segment lost 2 bases and the V segment lost 2 bases, leaving 2 bases of the junction unmatched. CDR3 length equals 14 residues. From germline, CDR1 is SQVTM and CDR2 ANQGSEA. The whole variable domain, filled in from reference TRBV29-1 and TRBJ1-2, reads SAVISQKPSRDICQRGTSLTIQCQVDSQVTMMFWYRQQPGQSLTLIATANQGSEATYESGFVIDKFPISRPNLTFSTLTVSNMSPEDSSIYLCSVEWGQGNYGYTFGSGTRLTVV.

The table lists this clone with a few counts. The genes are TRBV3-1 (or the pseudogene TRBV3-2) and TRBJ2-1; TRBD2 matches 9 bases. Trimming took 3 bases from V and 4 from J; bases not matched to a gene: 7. This CDR3 has 16 amino acids. Per germline, CDR1 LGHDT and CDR2 YNNKEL (reference sequence). CDR3 coding DNA: TGTGCCAGCAGCCACTACCGTAGCGGGAGTTACAATGAGCAGTTCTTC. Translated: CASSHYRSGSYNEQFF.

The chain links TRBV19 to TRBJ2-1, with TRBD1 as a possible D gene (5 bases). Trimming removed 5 bases at V and 4 bases at J, with 12 bases between. CDR1 and CDR2 (germline): LNHDA, SQIVND (reference sequence). The CDR3 length is 14 residues. For the CDR3, the DNA is TGTGCCAGTAGTGCCTCGACAGTTTACAATGAGCAGTTCTTC. Translation: CASSASTVYNEQFF.

The genes are TRBV2 and TRBJ2-3; D unclear. Trimming took off 4 bases at V and 6 bases at J, with 14 bases between the two ends. Germline CDR1 reads SNHLY; CDR2 reads FYNNEI. This CDR3 contains 14 residues. CDR3 amino acids: CASSVLWSTDTQYF. The CDR3 coding sequence is TGTGCCAGCAGTGTACTATGGTCTACGGATACGCAGTATTTT.

V and J are TRBV29-1 and TRBJ1-1; TRBD1 is a possible D gene (6 bases). Germline values: CDR1 SQVTM, CDR2 ANQGSEA. Trimming took 7 bases from V and 2 from J, leaving 20 bases between them. The length of the CDR3 is 15 residues. Here the CDR3 reads CSANGHRAGNTEAFF. The CDR3 nucleotides are TGCAGCGCCAACGGGCACAGGGCAGGAAACACTGAAGCTTTCTTT. The complete variable domain, with remaining parts taken from reference TRBV29-1 and TRBJ1-1, reads SAVISQKPSRDICQRGTSLTIQCQVDSQVTMMFWYRQQPGQSLTLIATANQGSEATYESGFVIDKFPISRPNLTFSTLTVSNMSPEDSSIYLCSANGHRAGNTEAFFGQGTRLTVV.

The chain carries TRBV23-1 and TRBJ1-1; no clear D. TRBV23-1 is labeled an ORF, and its function is uncertain. Trimming removed 4 bases at V and 5 bases at J, with 11 bases between. The CDR3 is 13 residues long. This chain's CDR3 is CASSLQAQTEAFF. The CDR3 DNA reads as TGCGCCAGCAGTCTGCAGGCCCAAACTGAAGCTTTCTTT.